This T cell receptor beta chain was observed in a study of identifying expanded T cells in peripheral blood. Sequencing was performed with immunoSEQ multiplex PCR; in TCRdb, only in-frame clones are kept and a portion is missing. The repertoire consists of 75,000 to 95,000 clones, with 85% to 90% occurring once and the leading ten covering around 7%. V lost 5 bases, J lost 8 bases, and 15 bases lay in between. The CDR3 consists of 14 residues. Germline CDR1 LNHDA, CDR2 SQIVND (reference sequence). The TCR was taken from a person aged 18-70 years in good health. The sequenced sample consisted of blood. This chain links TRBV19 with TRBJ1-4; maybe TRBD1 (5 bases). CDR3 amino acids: CASSPGLSGEKLFF. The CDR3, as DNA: TGTGCCAGTAGTCCGGGACTTTCCGGGGAAAAACTGTTTTTT. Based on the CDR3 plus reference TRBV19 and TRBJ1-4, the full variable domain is DGGITQSPKYLFRKEGQNVTLSCEQNLNHDAMYWYRQDPGQGLRLIYYSQIVNDFQKGDIAEGYSVSREKKESFPLTVTSAQKNPTAFYLCASSPGLSGEKLFFGSGTQLSVL.